Below, one T cell receptor beta chain is given with its context. Looked up from germline, CDR1 is SNHLY and CDR2 is FYNNEI. The CDR3 has 14 amino acids. The V gene end was trimmed by 6 bases and the J gene end by 1 base; junction bases not matched to a gene: 3. Clones were read by immunoSEQ multiplex PCR, and TCRdb kept only the in-frame ones, dropping some. The top ten clones hold about 0.45% of a sample with some 1,600,000 clones, 98% of them seen once. Nashville, Tennessee was home to all donors, each a Caucasian adult. This record comes from a study of shared clonotypes between healthy human individuals.

The sequenced sample was naive CD4+ T cells sorted from blood. Subset reported: CD45RA+ positively selected. This clonotype was obtained from a man between 25 and 39 years old in good health. This sequence joins TRBV2 and TRBJ2-3, with 8 bases that match TRBD1. CDR3 protein: CASRSRGRTDTQYF. The CDR3 region has the DNA TGTGCCAGCAGGAGCAGGGGGCGCACAGATACGCAGTATTTT.